This T cell receptor (beta chain) was sequenced in a study of cytomegalovirus exposure and HLA in healthy donors. Regarding the study as a whole: Researchers counted approximately 160 TCR beta chains as cytomegalovirus-associated.

In regard to this clone: The target antigen is unknown.

All donors participated as healthy donors of bone marrow. It was with 60 Vbeta and 13 Jbeta primers that the PCR ran. Sequencing was performed with immunoSEQ multiplex PCR; in TCRdb, only in-frame clones are kept and a portion is missing. Of some 160,000 clones listed, over 70% are singletons. V lost 5 bases and J lost 5, with 13 bases in between. The CDR3 runs 13 residues. Germline V CDR1 and CDR2: SGHVS, FNYEAQ. This receptor was obtained from a woman younger than 30 in good health and CMV-seronegative. The sequencing sample was made of PBMCs. The chain employs TRBV7-6 and TRBJ2-7, with D perhaps TRBD2 (7 bases). CDR3 loop: CASSTGEGDEQYF. The CDR3 coding sequence is TGTGCCAGCAGCACCGGGGAGGGGGACGAGCAGTACTTC.